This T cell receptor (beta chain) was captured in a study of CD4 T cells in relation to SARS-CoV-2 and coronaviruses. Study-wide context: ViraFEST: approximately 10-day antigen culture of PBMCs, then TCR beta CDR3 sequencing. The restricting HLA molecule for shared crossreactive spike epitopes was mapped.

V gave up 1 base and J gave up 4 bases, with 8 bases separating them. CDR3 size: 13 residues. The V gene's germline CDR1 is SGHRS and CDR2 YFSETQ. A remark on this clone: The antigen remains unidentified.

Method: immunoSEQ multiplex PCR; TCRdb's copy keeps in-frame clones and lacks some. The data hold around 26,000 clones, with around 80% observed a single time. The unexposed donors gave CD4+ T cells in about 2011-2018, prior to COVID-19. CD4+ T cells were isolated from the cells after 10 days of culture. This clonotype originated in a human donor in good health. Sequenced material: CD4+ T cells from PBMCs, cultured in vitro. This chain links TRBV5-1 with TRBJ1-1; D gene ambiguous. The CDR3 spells CASSLLAGTEAFF. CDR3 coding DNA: TGCGCCAGCAGCTTGTTGGCAGGCACTGAAGCTTTCTTT.